Shown below are 8 T cell receptor beta chains from a single sample sequenced in a study of T cells in Graves' hyperthyroidism and ophthalmopathy. TCR beta CDR3 regions were amplified from RNA. The study used the HTBI primer set for a first-round RT-PCR of the TCR CDR3. TCRdb fed the multiplex PCR reads into MiXCR, producing one record per CDR3 protein. The top ten hold roughly 50% of the sample, which has 200,000 to 250,000 distinct CDR3 sequences, approximately 17% seen once. Material for sequencing was blood. The receptors shown here come from a man aged 50 to 59 with Graves' hyperthyroidism.

The rearrangement joins TRBV4-2 to TRBJ2-3; TRBD1 matches 10 bases. V gave up 4 bases and J gave up 2 bases; unmatched junction bases: 6. Germline V gives CDR1 LGHNA, CDR2 YNFKEQ. The CDR3 spans 16 residues. The CDR3, as DNA: TGTGCCAGCAGCCTAGGGGACAGGGGCCTCACAGATACGCAGTATTTT. It translates to CASSLGDRGLTDTQYF.

Many counts were recorded for this clonotype. The V and J genes are TRBV6-2 or TRBV6-3 and TRBJ2-7; TRBD2 matches at 12 bases. V dropped 11 bases and J dropped 7; count of bases not matched to a gene: 12. The CDR3 spans 14 residues. Germline V lookup: CDR1 MNHEY, CDR2 SVGEGT. CDR3 residues: CASQPGLAGKEQYF. The CDR3 bases are TGTGCCTCCCAACCAGGACTAGCGGGAAAAGAGCAGTACTTC.

This clonotype was seen many times. V and J are TRBV5-1 and TRBJ2-3; D unclear. Trimming removed 0 bases at V and 1 base at J, with 3 bases between. Germline loops: CDR1 SGHRS, CDR2 YFSETQ. This CDR3 has 13 amino acids. The CDR3 DNA sequence: TGCGCCAGCAGCTTGGCGGGCACAGATACGCAGTATTTT. This encodes CASSLAGTDTQYF.

In this sample, this clonotype turned up many times. This chain joins TRBV4-2 and TRBJ2-7; no clear D. The CDR3 covers 14 residues. The germline V gene encodes CDR1 LGHNA and CDR2 YNFKEQ. Trimming shortened V by 0 bases and J by 5 bases, and 11 bases separated the two germline ends. This CDR3 reads CASSQEGWGDEQYF. The CDR3 DNA is TGTGCCAGCAGCCAAGAAGGTTGGGGTGACGAGCAGTACTTC.

The chain has TRBV7-8 and TRBJ2-1; 10 bases match TRBD2. V lost 6 bases and J lost 8; bases outside the gene matches: 13. This CDR3 region has 16 residues. Looked up from germline, CDR1 is SGHVS and CDR2 is FQNEAQ. This CDR3 reads CASRRSGASGSDEQFF. CDR3 bases: TGTGCCAGCAGACGATCCGGGGCTAGCGGGAGCGATGAGCAGTTCTTC. Filled out from reference TRBV7-8 and TRBJ2-1, the complete variable domain reads GAGVSQSPRYKVAKRGQDVALRCDPISGHVSLFWYQQALGQGPEFLTYFQNEAQLDKSGLPSDRFFAERPEGSVSTLKIQRTQQEDSAVYLCASRRSGASGSDEQFFGPGTRLTVL.

This clonotype came up many times. This sequence joins TRBV18 and TRBJ2-1; a possible D gene is TRBD2 (6 bases). V was clipped by 6 bases and J by 8 bases, with 17 bases between them. The CDR3 runs to 14 residues. Germline V gives CDR1 KGHSH, CDR2 LQKENI. The CDR3 region is CASSPPGWRDEQFF. CDR3 nucleotides: TGTGCCAGCTCCCCCCCGGGGTGGAGGGATGAGCAGTTCTTC.

As concerns this clonotype: This may come from a read error, since a much larger clone is one base off. Because the CDR3 is missing its conserved closing phenylalanine or tryptophan, this is likely a read error. This chain links TRBV7-9 with TRBJ2-1; weak D call: TRBD2 (6 bases). The CDR3 has 14 residues. The V and J ends lost 3 bases and 8 bases respectively, with 14 bases between them. Germline CDR1 reads SEHNR; CDR2 reads FQNEAQ (reference sequence). The DNA of the CDR3 is TGTGCCAGCAGCTTCGCTAGCGCCTTGGATGAGCAGTTCCTC. Encoded protein: CASSFASALDEQFL.

V is TRBV7-6 and J is TRBJ2-5; 7 nucleotides align to TRBD2. This CDR3 comprises 15 residues. After removal of 5 bases from V and 1 base from J, the junction contained 7 bases not matched to a gene. The germline CDR1 and CDR2 sequences are SGHVS and FNYEAQ. CDR3 in DNA: TGTGCCAGCAGCCGTCAACTAGCGACCCAAGAGACCCAGTACTTC. As protein: CASSRQLATQETQYF.